The 24 T cell receptor beta chains reported below all come from one sample, sequenced in a study of cytomegalovirus exposure and HLA in healthy donors. PCR primers comprised 60 Vbeta and 13 Jbeta primers. Profiled with immunoSEQ multiplex PCR; TCRdb holds only in-frame clones, not every one. Of 200,000 to 250,000 clones listed, less than 85% are singletons. The sequencing input was PBMCs. Receptors originate from a man aged 18 to 30 in good health and CMV-seronegative.

This clone was seen more than once but under ten times. This chain links TRBV5-1 with TRBJ2-7, with a possible D match to TRBD1 (5 bases). V lost 0 bases and J 1 base, leaving 14 bases between the germline ends. CDR1 and CDR2 (germline): SGHRS, YFSETQ. The CDR3 is made up of 16 amino acids. Here the CDR3 reads CASSLEGQGLSYEQYF. As DNA, the CDR3 is TGCGCCAGCAGCTTGGAAGGGCAGGGTCTATCCTACGAGCAGTACTTC.

This sequence joins TRBV7-8 and TRBJ2-5; 8 bases agree with TRBD1. With V trimmed by 6 bases and J by 0 bases, 9 bases remained unmatched. Germline values: CDR1 SGHVS, CDR2 FQNEAQ. This CDR3 has 16 amino acids. The chain's CDR3 is CASSPGQGPYQETQYF. The CDR3 nucleotides are TGTGCCAGCAGTCCCGGACAGGGTCCGTACCAAGAGACCCAGTACTTC.

This sequence joins TRBV29-1 and TRBJ2-3; 7 bases map to TRBD2. Germline assignment: CDR1 SQVTM and CDR2 ANQGSEA. The ends lost 4 bases at V and 3 bases at J; junction bases unmatched: 4. The CDR3 totals 13 residues. The CDR3 loop reads CSVVKAGTDTQYF. CDR3 nucleotide sequence: TGCAGCGTTGTGAAAGCGGGAACAGATACGCAGTATTTT.

The V and J genes are TRBV27 and TRBJ1-2; possible D gene TRBD1, 6 bases. The germline V and J ends were trimmed by 6 bases and 7 bases, with 15 bases remaining between them. The CDR3 loop spans 13 amino acids. Germline V gene lookup returns CDR1 MNHEY and CDR2 SMNVEV (reference sequence). CDR3 loop: CASRSGAISGYTF. The CDR3 region has the DNA TGTGCCAGCAGGTCAGGGGCGATCTCTGGCTACACCTTC.

This clone was recorded a few times. The J gene is TRBJ2-1, the V gene TRBV9, with 8 bases matching TRBD2. With 4 bases clipped from V and 14 bases from J, the junction kept 11 bases outside the gene matches. This CDR3 comprises 13 residues. Per germline, CDR1 SGDLS and CDR2 YYNGEE. CDR3 in amino acids: CASSMAGGLEKFF. The CDR3 nucleotides are TGTGCCAGCAGCATGGCGGGAGGTTTAGAAAAGTTCTTC.

The V call is TRBV6-5, the J call TRBJ1-2; the match to TRBD1 covers 8 bases. The CDR3 is made up of 14 amino acids. Trimming removed 4 bases from V and 6 bases from J; junction bases left unmatched: 7. Germline V lookup: CDR1 MNHEY, CDR2 SVGAGI. The CDR3 coding sequence is TGTGCCAGCAGTTTGACAGGGGAAGAGGATGGCTACACCTTC. Residues: CASSLTGEEDGYTF.

The chain carries TRBV14 and TRBJ2-6, with unresolved D. Germline lookup yields CDR1 SGHDN and CDR2 FVKESK. The length of the CDR3 is 17 residues. With 3 bases removed from V and 4 bases from J, the gap between germline ends came to 16 bases. The CDR3 loop reads CASSHAGPARGANVLTF. The CDR3 DNA reads TGTGCCAGCAGCCACGCAGGCCCCGCGAGAGGGGCCAACGTCCTGACTTTC.

In nucleotides, the CDR3 is TGTGCCAGCAGCCCAGGGACATCCAGCTCCTACAATGAGCAGTTCTTC. This translates into CASSPGTSSSYNEQFF. The chain uses TRBV7-2 and TRBJ2-1; D perhaps matches TRBD1 (6 bases). Germline CDR1 reads SGHTA; CDR2 reads FQGNSA. Deletions cut 5 bases from V and 0 bases from J, with 14 bases between. This CDR3 has 16 amino acids.

The chain couples TRBV11-2 to TRBJ1-2, with TRBD1 matching 7 bases. The CDR3 runs 16 residues. V shed 2 bases and J 2 bases; nucleotides not matched to a gene: 8. Germline V gene data show CDR1 as SGHAT and CDR2 as FQNNGV. The CDR3 is CASSLWTGVENYGYTF. The CDR3 DNA reads as TGTGCCAGCAGCTTATGGACAGGAGTTGAGAACTATGGCTACACCTTC.

The rearrangement uses TRBV5-6 and TRBJ2-3, with D perhaps TRBD2 (5 bases). Trimming took 4 bases from V and 5 from J, leaving 11 bases between them. From germline, CDR1 is SGHDT and CDR2 YYEEEE. The CDR3 has 13 amino acids. Here the CDR3 DNA reads TGTGCCAGCAGCACGGCGGGTCAAGATACGCAGTATTTT. Translation gives CASSTAGQDTQYF.

This clone was seen a few times. The chain links TRBV6-1 to TRBJ1-2, with D perhaps TRBD1 (5 bases). Germline V CDR1 and CDR2: MNHNS, SASEGT. The germline V and J ends were trimmed by 6 bases and 1 base, with 9 bases remaining between them. The CDR3 is 13 residues long. The CDR3 loop is CASSGQGNYGYTF. In nucleotides, the CDR3 is TGTGCCAGCAGCGGGCAGGGTAACTATGGCTACACCTTC.

In DNA form, the CDR3 reads TGCGCCAGCAGCTTGGGGGGGGTAGGTGCCTACGAGCAGTACTTC. It is translated as CASSLGGVGAYEQYF. J is TRBJ2-7 and V is TRBV5-1; possibly TRBD2 for D (6 bases). This CDR3 has 15 residues. Germline assignment: CDR1 SGHRS and CDR2 YFSETQ. Trimming took off 0 bases at V and 2 bases at J, with 12 bases between the two ends.

The chain is built from TRBV2 and TRBJ2-2, with D perhaps TRBD1 (6 bases). Trimming took 8 bases from V and 0 from J, leaving 10 bases between them. The CDR3 length is 14 residues. Germline loops: CDR1 SNHLY, CDR2 FYNNEI. CDR3 protein: CASQGTANTGELFF. DNA of the CDR3: TGTGCCAGCCAGGGGACGGCGAACACCGGGGAGCTGTTTTTT.

This chain connects TRBV19 to TRBJ2-1; 9 bases match TRBD2. Losses at the gene ends were 0 bases for V and 0 bases for J; bases not matched to a gene: 12. The germline gives CDR1 LNHDA, CDR2 SQIVND (reference sequence). The CDR3 consists of 20 residues. CDR3 residues: CASSIDGGRASDSSYNEQFF. CDR3 in DNA: TGTGCCAGTAGTATAGATGGCGGGAGGGCCTCCGACAGCTCCTACAATGAGCAGTTCTTC.

The chain joins TRBV14 to TRBJ2-1; TRBD2 aligns across 10 bases. J was trimmed by 10 bases and V by 0 bases; bases with no gene match: 15. CDR3 length equals 18 residues. Germline loops: CDR1 SGHDN, CDR2 FVKESK. The CDR3 DNA follows: TGTGCCAGCAGCCAAGAGTCAGCTCTAGCGGGAGTCGGAGGAGAGCAGTTCTTC. This codes for CASSQESALAGVGGEQFF.

V gene TRBV6-5 combines with J gene TRBJ2-1; 8 bases match TRBD1. From germline, CDR1 is MNHEY and CDR2 SVGAGI. V gave up 0 bases and J gave up 6 bases; unmatched junction bases: 7. CDR3 length: 16 amino acids. CDR3 bases: TGTGCCAGCAGTTACTCAACAGGGGGGTCCGGCAATGAGCAGTTCTTC. This sequence encodes CASSYSTGGSGNEQFF.

The chain carries TRBV27 and TRBJ1-1; 7 bases agree with TRBD1. There are 14 residues in the CDR3. V shed 5 bases and J 3 bases; nucleotides not matched to a gene: 6. Germline lookup yields CDR1 MNHEY and CDR2 SMNVEV (reference sequence). Here the CDR3 DNA reads TGTGCCAGCAGTCCGGGACAGTTTTACACTGAAGCTTTCTTT. Translating gives CASSPGQFYTEAFF.

This clone has a single count. J is TRBJ2-1 and V is TRBV2; 8 bases are shared with TRBD2. Germline loops: CDR1 SNHLY, CDR2 FYNNEI. Trimming took 6 bases from V and 8 from J; bases not matched to a gene: 6. This CDR3 is 13 amino acids long. CDR3 loop: CASSLRAGDEQFF. The CDR3 DNA follows: TGTGCCAGCAGCCTCAGAGCGGGAGATGAGCAGTTCTTC. The whole variable domain, remainder taken from reference TRBV2 and TRBJ2-1, is EPEVTQTPSHQVTQMGQEVILRCVPISNHLYFYWYRQILGQKVEFLVSFYNNEISEKSEIFDDQFSVERPDGSNFTLKIRSTKLEDSAMYFCASSLRAGDEQFFGPGTRLTVL.

Only a few counts were recorded for this clone. The rearrangement joins TRBV28 to TRBJ1-4, with D tentatively TRBD1 (5 bases). Germline V gene lookup returns CDR1 MDHEN and CDR2 SYDVKM. V lost 4 bases and J lost 6, with 15 bases in between. The CDR3 has 15 residues. Here the CDR3 DNA reads TGTGCCAGCAGTTCCGCGGGGGGGGTTTATGAAAAACTGTTTTTT. Amino acids: CASSSAGGVYEKLFF.

The chain employs TRBV4-2 and TRBJ2-3; D not certain. The CDR3 spans 17 residues. The V and J ends lost 4 bases and 2 bases respectively, with 19 bases between them. Germline CDR1 is LGHNA and CDR2 is YNFKEQ. The CDR3 here is CASSRSPRQDYTDTQYF. The DNA for the CDR3 is TGTGCCAGCAGCCGATCCCCCCGGCAGGATTACACAGATACGCAGTATTTT.

CDR3 sequence (DNA): TGTGCCAGCAGTGAAGCGCCCGGGGGGCCGGGTGAAGCTTTCTTT. The encoded protein is CASSEAPGGPGEAFF. This chain connects TRBV6-1 to TRBJ1-1; a possible D gene is TRBD1 (6 bases). Germline CDR1 and CDR2: MNHNS and SASEGT. The CDR3 is 15 residues long. V lost 0 bases and J 7 bases, leaving 15 bases between the germline ends.

Concerning this clone itself: The conserved phenylalanine or tryptophan normally closing the CDR3 is absent here, so this likely arose from a read error. It is unclear where the CDR3 begins or ends on the DNA, so no DNA is shown, and the CDR3 is as TCRdb lists it. This chain links TRBV7-3 with TRBJ1-2; TRBD1 is the table's D call and was not checked against the DNA. The CDR3 spans 12 residues, counting both ends. From germline, CDR1 is SGHTA and CDR2 FQGTGA. CDR3 sequence: CASSPPTGHSCL.

The chain links TRBV27 to TRBJ1-6, with D possibly being TRBD1 (6 bases). Germline V gene sequence: CDR1 MNHEY, CDR2 SMNVEV (reference sequence). V shed 3 bases and J shed 8 bases, with 11 bases lying between them. This CDR3 has 14 amino acids. The CDR3 spells CASSFGQGHSPLHF. The CDR3, as DNA: TGTGCCAGCAGTTTCGGGCAGGGGCATTCACCCCTCCACTTT.

The chain employs TRBV28 and TRBJ1-3; 8 bases line up with TRBD1. The CDR3 is 14 residues long. Germline trimming cut 6 bases from V and 2 bases from J; bases unmatched to any gene: 3. CDR1 MDHEN and CDR2 SYDVKM come from the germline V gene. The CDR3 sequence is CASSPGGTGNTIYF. The CDR3, as DNA: TGTGCCAGCAGCCCAGGGGGCACTGGAAACACCATATATTTT. Full variable domain (remainder filled in from reference TRBV28 and TRBJ1-3): DVKVTQSSRYLVKRTGEKVFLECVQDMDHENMFWYRQDPGLGLRLIYFSYDVKMKEKGDIPEGYSVSREKKERFSLILESASTNQTSMYLCASSPGGTGNTIYFGEGSWLTVV.